This T cell receptor beta chain was sequenced in a study of blood T cell repertoires in COVID-19 (dated by TCRdb to 2018 to 2020). A note on the overall study: Samples covering the acute and convalescent phases of COVID-19 were provided by collaborators in the United States, Italy and Spain. A freely available public database, intended as a resource for researchers studying the immune response to SARS-CoV-2, is where the repertoires were released. The dataset comprised deeply sampled blood TCRbeta repertoires from subjects exposed to, actively infected with, or recovered from COVID-19. A de-identified subject ID, COVID-19 status, age in years and sex were almost always included in the sample metadata. The samples were drawn from the first 160 participants of the ongoing ImmuneRACE study and from 1,254 subjects provided by 6 global collaborators. The prospective study material was composed of cDNA or gDNA derived from T cells, B-cell-depleted T cells, or PBMCs. Where available, HLA class I and class II types were obtained from metadata supplied by the sample provider rather than from assay-based typing.

What the study reported, not specific to this receptor: How much clinical and demographic metadata was included differed by source and by participant, and the metadata was provided uncurated.

A single count supports this clone. The clone's antigen remains unknown. No much larger clone exists at a distance of one base, and base qualities are not known. V is pruned by 5 bases and J by 2 bases, leaving 2 bases of the junction without a gene match. Taken from the germline V gene, the CDR1 and CDR2 loops are SNHLY and FYNNEI. The CDR3 runs 14 amino acids, cysteine and phenylalanine included. Here the CDR3 DNA is all that survives: 42 bases in frame from base 1. Each collaborating institution followed its own protocols to collect whole blood in K2EDTA tubes. For TCRbeta analysis, collaborator samples were shipped as frozen whole blood, as isolated PBMCs, or as DNA extracted from either sample type. TCRbeta CDR3 regions were amplified from genomic DNA by means of the immunoSEQ Assay, a bias-controlled multiplex PCR. From the authors' description of their analysis: The number of nucleated cells in each sample was estimated by amplification of reference gene primers within the assay. To quantify the absolute abundance of each unique TCRbeta CDR3 rearrangement, sequence reads were collapsed and filtered. Productive Simpson clonality was computed per sample as the square root of Simpson's diversity index over productive rearrangements. The source is immuneACCESS, and TCRdb retained only in-frame sequences with V and J called. Part of the clones is not carried over; for the studies checked, unresolved V genes explain less than half of this, and the remainder is unexplained. The V and J calls and clone size come from that table; D and trimming were worked out from the DNA. A total of some 210,000 clones appear in this sample, more than 75% of them only once. The ten top clones hold less than 15% of the sample.

This chain is built from TRBV2 and TRBJ2-7; 11 of the junction bases match TRBD1. The TCR was taken from a woman in her thirties or forties with acute or convalescent COVID-19. Sample: peripheral blood. In nucleotides, the sequence is TGTGCCAGCAGTCGGGACAGGGGGACCTACGAGCAGTACTTC. The encoded protein is CASSRDRGTYEQYF.